Listed below are T cell receptor beta chains from one sample, sequenced in a study of blood T cell repertoires in COVID-19. Using immunoSEQ multiplex PCR, the repertoire was profiled, and TCRdb retains in-frame clones only, with some absent. Of around 270,000 clones detected, more than 90% appear once; the ten largest clones hold roughly 2.7%. The sample consisted of peripheral blood. The source of these receptors is a person aged 18 to 29 with COVID-19, enrolled during active disease. CDR3s include the opening cysteine and the closing phenylalanine or tryptophan. Each record gives: clone size, D gene, V gene, J gene, CDR3 DNA, CDR3 protein. D genes are given only for firm matches. Clone size is given for some rows only: seen once, a few or many times, or a class if the clone is expanded.

>few|.|TRBV7-2|TRBJ1-1
TGTGCCAGCAGCTTAGACAGAAACACTGAAGCTTTCTTT
CASSLDRNTEAFF
>.|.|TRBV6-1|TRBJ1-6
TGTGCCAGCAGTGAAGAGGGGGGGGGAAATTCACCCCTCCACTTT
CASSEEGGGNSPLHF
>.|.|TRBV28|TRBJ1-2
TGTGCCAGCAGTCCTGGACAGAGCTATGGCTACACCTTC
CASSPGQSYGYTF
>.|.|TRBV11-2|TRBJ2-3
TGTGCCAGCAGCTTAACCTATCGGAGCACAGATACGCAGTATTTT
CASSLTYRSTDTQYF
>.|.|TRBV30|TRBJ2-5
TGTGCCTGGAGTGCGGGGGTTGAGACCCAGTACTTC
CAWSAGVETQYF
>.|.|TRBV11-2|TRBJ2-2
TGTGCCAGCAGCGACCCGCGGGACAGAACGAACACCGGGGAGCTGTTTTTT
CASSDPRDRTNTGELFF
>.|.|TRBV27|TRBJ2-6
TGTGCCAGCAGTTTATCGTCAGGGTCTGGGGCCAACGTCCTGACTTTC
CASSLSSGSGANVLTF
>.|.|TRBV3-1/TRBV3-2|TRBJ1-4
TGTGCCAGCAGGCGAGGACAGTTTGAAAAACTGTTTTTT
CASRRGQFEKLFF
>.|.|TRBV12-3/TRBV12-4|TRBJ1-1
TGTGCCAGCAGTTTCGGGGGGAACACTGAAGCTTTCTTT
CASSFGGNTEAFF
>.|TRBD1|TRBV10-3|TRBJ2-2
TGTGCCATCAGGGGGACAGGGATCGGGGAGCTGTTTTTT
CAIRGTGIGELFF
>.|TRBD2|TRBV5-4|TRBJ2-7
TGTGCCAGCAGCTTGGTAGGCGGGAGCTACGAGCAGTACTTC
CASSLVGGSYEQYF
>.|TRBD1|TRBV7-9|TRBJ2-3
TGTGCCAGCAGCGCCGGGACAGGGATGAGCACAGATACGCAGTATTTT
CASSAGTGMSTDTQYF
>few|.|TRBV27|TRBJ2-5
TGTGCCAGCAGTCCTACGATTAGATCAGAGACCCAGTACTTC
CASSPTIRSETQYF
>few|.|TRBV6-5|TRBJ1-2
TGTGCCAGCAGTTACTTAGGAGGGAGGTATGGCTACACCTTC
CASSYLGGRYGYTF
>once|TRBD2|TRBV29-1|TRBJ2-7
TGCAGCGTTGAAAAATTCGGCGGGGAGGGCGGCGACGAGCAGTACTTC
CSVEKFGGEGGDEQYF
>.|.|TRBV11-3|TRBJ2-1
TGTGCCAGCAGCTTAGGGGGCGTCCGGGAGAGTCACGGTGAGCAGTTCTTC
CASSLGGVRESHGEQFF
>.|TRBD1|TRBV29-1|TRBJ1-2
TGCAGCGTTGAAGATGAGGGGGCGGGAGGAGGCTACACCTTC
CSVEDEGAGGGYTF
>.|.|TRBV29-1|TRBJ1-2
TGCAGCGTTGAAGATCTCGGCAGGGTGGTGGGGGGCTACACCTTC
CSVEDLGRVVGGYTF
>.|.|TRBV5-5|TRBJ1-4
TGTGCCAGCAGCTTGGCCCCGCCGGCAACTAATGAAAAACTGTTTTTT
CASSLAPPATNEKLFF
>.|.|TRBV19|TRBJ1-1
TGTGCCAGTAATGCGGGGAACACTGAAGCTTTCTTT
CASNAGNTEAFF
>.|TRBD1|TRBV2|TRBJ2-7
TGTGCCAGCAGTACTCCCGGGACAGGTTCCTACGAGCAGTACTTC
CASSTPGTGSYEQYF
>once|TRBD1|TRBV24-1|TRBJ1-1
TGTGCCACCAGTGGCCCGGGACAGGGACAAAACACTGAAGCTTTCTTT
CATSGPGQGQNTEAFF
>.|.|TRBV2|TRBJ2-1
TGTGCCAGCAGTGAACTGACAAACAATGAGCAGTTCTTC
CASSELTNNEQFF
>once|TRBD1|TRBV5-6|TRBJ2-7
TGTGCCAGCAGCTCCCTGGGACAGGGCGGCGAGCAGTACTTC
CASSSLGQGGEQYF
>.|.|TRBV12-5|TRBJ2-1
TGTGCTAGTGAGCAAAGTGCCTCCTACAATGAGCAGTTCTTC
CASEQSASYNEQFF
>.|TRBD2|TRBV25-1|TRBJ2-3
TGTGCCAGCAGTGACTTAACTAGCGGGAGTAGGAGAGATACGCAGTATTTT
CASSDLTSGSRRDTQYF
>once|.|TRBV28|TRBJ1-3
TGTGCCAGCAGCCGGACAGCCTCTGGAAACACCATATATTTT
CASSRTASGNTIYF
>.|TRBD1|TRBV3-1/TRBV3-2|TRBJ1-6
TGTGCCAGCAGCCAAACCAGACAGGGACCCCTCCACTTT
CASSQTRQGPLHF
>.|TRBD1|TRBV9|TRBJ1-2
TGTGCCAGCAGCGTAGCCCCGGGGACGACGACAGGGGATGGCTACACCTTC
CASSVAPGTTTGDGYTF
>once|.|TRBV18|TRBJ2-1
TGTGCCAGCTCACCACCGATGGGGCACAATGAGCAGTTCTTC
CASSPPMGHNEQFF
>.|.|TRBV7-2|TRBJ1-2
TGTGCCAGCAGCTCCGGGATGTATAACTATGGCTACACCTTC
CASSSGMYNYGYTF
>.|.|TRBV24-1|TRBJ2-1
TGTGCCACCAGTGAGCATAGCTCCTACAATGAGCAGTTCTTC
CATSEHSSYNEQFF
>.|.|TRBV6-6|TRBJ2-7
TGTGCCAGCAGTTACTCCGGGACATACTACGAGCAGTACTTC
CASSYSGTYYEQYF
>.|TRBD2|TRBV19|TRBJ2-7
TGTGCATCCGGGGCGGGAGAAGGATACGAGCAGTACTTC
CASGAGEGYEQYF
>.|TRBD2|TRBV29-1|TRBJ2-1
TGCAGCGTTTCGGGACTAGCGGGAGAAGTCATCAGCTACAATGAGCAGTTCTTC
CSVSGLAGEVISYNEQFF
>.|.|TRBV4-1|TRBJ1-4
TGCGCCAGCAGCACGCGGGTCGTGGAGAATGAAAAACTGTTTTTT
CASSTRVVENEKLFF
>.|TRBD1|TRBV27|TRBJ2-5
TGTGCCAGCAGTTGGGACAGGGGCATGGAGACCCAGTACTTC
CASSWDRGMETQYF
>.|TRBD1|TRBV6-1|TRBJ2-7
TGTGCCAGCAGTGAAGCTTGGGGGTCAGGGGGTCCTTACGAGCAGTACTTC
CASSEAWGSGGPYEQYF
>.|TRBD1|TRBV4-2|TRBJ1-3
TGTGCCAGCAGCCAGGAGACAGGGGCGGGAAACACCATATATTTT
CASSQETGAGNTIYF
>.|.|TRBV15|TRBJ1-2
TGTGCCACGCAGCCAGGGGTTGGGAACTATGGCTACACCTTC
CATQPGVGNYGYTF
>few|TRBD1|TRBV2|TRBJ1-2
TGTGCCAGCAGCCCCGGGACAGGGGACGGTGGCTACACCTTC
CASSPGTGDGGYTF
>.|TRBD2|TRBV14|TRBJ2-1
TGTGCCAGCAGCCAAGTCGCCCCTACCAGCGCCCTACTAGCGGAGGGCTCCTACAATGAGCAGTTCTTC
CASSQVAPTSALLAEGSYNEQFF
>.|TRBD2|TRBV27|TRBJ2-1
TGTGCCAGCAGTTTATCGGGGGGGGAGGGCAATGAGCAGTTCTTC
CASSLSGGEGNEQFF
>.|.|TRBV5-1|TRBJ2-7
TGCGCCAGCAGCTACGGCGGGACAGCAGCCTACGAGCAGTACTTC
CASSYGGTAAYEQYF
>.|.|TRBV2|TRBJ2-2
TGTGCCAGCAGTTACTTTGTTAGTAAGACCGGGGAGCTGTTTTTT
CASSYFVSKTGELFF
>few|TRBD1|TRBV16|TRBJ1-5
TGTGCCAGCAGCCAGCCGGGACAGGGTACTCAGCCCCAGCATTTT
CASSQPGQGTQPQHF
>.|.|TRBV6-2/TRBV6-3|TRBJ2-6
TGTGCCAGCAGTCAGGTATCCGCTGGGGCCAACGTCCTGACTTTC
CASSQVSAGANVLTF
>.|.|TRBV6-1|TRBJ1-6
TGTGCCAGCAGTGAATATAGTTCACCCCTCCACTTT
CASSEYSSPLHF
>.|TRBD1|TRBV11-3|TRBJ2-2
TGTGCCAGCAGCTCCGGACAGGTTGGGAACACCGGGGAGCTGTTTTTT
CASSSGQVGNTGELFF
>.|.|TRBV6-5|TRBJ2-7
TGTGCCAGCAGCCCGGGACACTACGTCTCCTACGAGCAGTACTTC
CASSPGHYVSYEQYF
>.|TRBD2|TRBV2|TRBJ2-1
TGTGCCAGCAGTGGGACTAGCGGGAAGAGCTCCTACAATGAGCAGTTCTTC
CASSGTSGKSSYNEQFF
>.|.|TRBV5-1|TRBJ1-6
TGCGCCAGCAGCTTGGAGGGCAGGGCAGCAGAGTCGGATTCACCCCTCCACTTT
CASSLEGRAAESDSPLHF
>.|TRBD2|TRBV18|TRBJ2-5
TGTGCCAGCTCACCAAACCCCGGGACTAGCGGGCAAGAGAGCCAGTACTTC
CASSPNPGTSGQESQYF